Listed here are 7 T cell receptor beta chains from one sample, sequenced in a study of regulatory T cells in long-lasting Graves disease. HTBI primers from iRepertoire and Arm-PCR of CDR3 regions yielded the TCR beta libraries. Each CDR3 protein gets one entry after TCRdb re-called the multiplex PCR reads with MiXCR. In the table there are some 280,000 distinct CDR3 sequences, 22% of which are singletons. The time point is: persistent/refractory GD, antithyroid drugs over 5 years with positive TRAb. The TCR library was prepared using RNA isolated from PBMCs. This sample comprised peripheral blood mononuclear cells (PBMCs), obtained when the disease was refractory, from a patient treated with antithyroid drugs. The receptors come from a female donor with Graves disease.

V and J are TRBV27 and TRBJ2-5; tentative D call: TRBD2 (5 bases). Trimming left V 6 bases short and J 1 base short, with 15 bases between. CDR1 and CDR2 from the germline V gene are MNHEY and SMNVEV (reference sequence). The CDR3 is 15 residues long. In nucleotides, the CDR3 is TGTGCCAGCAGCGCGGGCAGACGGGGCCAAGAGACCCAGTACTTC. Translated, it gives CASSAGRRGQETQYF.

This clonotype has ten or more counts. The V and J genes are TRBV7-2 and TRBJ1-5, with D unresolved. Per germline, CDR1 SGHTA and CDR2 FQGNSA. Between the trimmed V and J ends, which lost 1 base and 12 bases, there was a span of 13 bases. The CDR3 contains 13 residues. The CDR3 here is CASSLEAAEFQHF. The CDR3 region has the DNA TGTGCCAGCAGCTTAGAGGCGGCGGAATTCCAGCATTTT.

The chain joins TRBV19 to TRBJ2-1; a possible D gene is TRBD2 (6 bases). The CDR3 totals 14 residues. V was cut by 5 bases and J by 5 bases, with 13 bases left in between. Germline loops: CDR1 LNHDA, CDR2 SQIVND (reference sequence). This CDR3 is CASSPTRENNEQFF. CDR3 DNA: TGTGCCAGTAGTCCGACCCGGGAGAACAATGAGCAGTTCTTC. The full variable domain, in which reference TRBV19 and TRBJ2-1 provide the parts outside the CDR3, is DGGITQSPKYLFRKEGQNVTLSCEQNLNHDAMYWYRQDPGQGLRLIYYSQIVNDFQKGDIAEGYSVSREKKESFPLTVTSAQKNPTAFYLCASSPTRENNEQFFGPGTRLTVL.

Ten or more counts support this clonotype. This chain uses TRBV7-9 with TRBJ2-7; tentative D call: TRBD1 (6 bases). Germline lookup yields CDR1 SEHNR and CDR2 FQNEAQ (reference sequence). The CDR3 has 14 amino acids. Trimming shortened V by 5 bases and J by 4 bases, and 15 bases separated the two germline ends. The CDR3 loop is CASSPQQGSYEQYF. The CDR3 coding sequence is TGTGCCAGCAGCCCCCAACAGGGAAGTTACGAGCAGTACTTC.

The V and J genes are TRBV5-1 and TRBJ1-1, with 7 bases aligning to TRBD1. The CDR3 has 13 amino acids. Losses at the gene ends were 4 bases for V and 7 bases for J; bases not matched to a gene: 7. Germline V gives CDR1 SGHRS, CDR2 YFSETQ. CDR3: CASSIDRENEAFF. As DNA, the CDR3 is TGCGCCAGCAGCATTGACAGGGAAAATGAAGCTTTCTTT.

This clonotype was observed a few times. This rearrangement joins TRBV12-3 or TRBV12-4 to TRBJ2-3; 15 bases match TRBD2. This CDR3 region has 20 residues. V trimming: 6 bases; J trimming: 0 bases; junction bases outside the gene matches: 13. The CDR3 loop is CASSLGLAGGSETSTDTQYF. The CDR3 coding sequence is TGTGCCAGCAGCCTCGGACTAGCGGGAGGGAGTGAAACTAGCACAGATACGCAGTATTTT.

Comment on this clonotype: A much larger clone is a single base away; this may be a read error. This chain links TRBV3-1 with TRBJ1-4; TRBD1 matches 7 bases. Germline CDR1 is LGHDT and CDR2 is YNNKEL (reference sequence). This CDR3 is 13 amino acids long. CDR3 protein: CASSLTGEEKLSF. The CDR3 DNA sequence: TGTGCCAGCAGCCTCACAGGGGAAGAAAAACTGTCTTTT.